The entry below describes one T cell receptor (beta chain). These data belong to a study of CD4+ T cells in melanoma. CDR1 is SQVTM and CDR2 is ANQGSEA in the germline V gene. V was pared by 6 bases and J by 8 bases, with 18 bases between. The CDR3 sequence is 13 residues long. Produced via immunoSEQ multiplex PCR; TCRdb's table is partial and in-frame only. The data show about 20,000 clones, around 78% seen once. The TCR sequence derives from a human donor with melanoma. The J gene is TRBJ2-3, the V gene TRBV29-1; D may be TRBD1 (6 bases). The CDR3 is CSVEPGDTSTQYF. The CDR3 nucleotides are TGCAGCGTAGAACCCGGGGACACCTCTACGCAGTATTTT.